This TCR beta chain was sequenced in a study of blood T cell repertoires in COVID-19. On the study more broadly: Italy, Spain and the United States were the sources of the convalescent and acute COVID-19 samples.

TCRdb's table, derived via immunoSEQ multiplex PCR, lists solely in-frame clones and lacks some. The sample shows some 240,000 clones, over 80% of them seen only once. CDR1 and CDR2 (germline): MNHEY, SMNVEV (reference sequence). After removal of 4 bases from V and 5 bases from J, the junction contained 6 bases not matched to a gene. This CDR3 is 16 amino acids long. All exposed participants met a person with COVID-19 within 2 weeks before entering the study. The sequence was obtained from a woman aged 40 to 55 who had been exposed to COVID-19. V and J are TRBV27 and TRBJ1-4, with 11 bases that match TRBD1. What was sequenced was PBMCs or T cells enriched from blood (not recorded which). The CDR3 DNA sequence: TGTGCCAGCAGTTGGACAGGGGGCTCGGGAAATGAAAAACTGTTTTTT. Its translation is CASSWTGGSGNEKLFF.